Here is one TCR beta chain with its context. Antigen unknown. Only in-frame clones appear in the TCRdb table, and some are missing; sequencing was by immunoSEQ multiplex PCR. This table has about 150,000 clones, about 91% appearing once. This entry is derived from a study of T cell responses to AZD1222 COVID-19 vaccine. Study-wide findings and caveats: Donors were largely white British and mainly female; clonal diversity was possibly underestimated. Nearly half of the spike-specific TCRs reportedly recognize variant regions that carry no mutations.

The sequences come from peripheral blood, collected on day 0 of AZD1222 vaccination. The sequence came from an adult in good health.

The CDR3 sequence: CASTWAGGETQYF. DNA for the CDR3: TGTGCCAGCACCTGGGCAGGGGGAGAGACCCAGTACTTC. The chain has TRBV7-9 and TRBJ2-5; 7 bases match TRBD1. This CDR3 contains 13 residues. Germline loops: CDR1 SEHNR, CDR2 FQNEAQ (reference sequence). Trimming took 7 bases from V and 4 from J; bases not matched to a gene: 6.